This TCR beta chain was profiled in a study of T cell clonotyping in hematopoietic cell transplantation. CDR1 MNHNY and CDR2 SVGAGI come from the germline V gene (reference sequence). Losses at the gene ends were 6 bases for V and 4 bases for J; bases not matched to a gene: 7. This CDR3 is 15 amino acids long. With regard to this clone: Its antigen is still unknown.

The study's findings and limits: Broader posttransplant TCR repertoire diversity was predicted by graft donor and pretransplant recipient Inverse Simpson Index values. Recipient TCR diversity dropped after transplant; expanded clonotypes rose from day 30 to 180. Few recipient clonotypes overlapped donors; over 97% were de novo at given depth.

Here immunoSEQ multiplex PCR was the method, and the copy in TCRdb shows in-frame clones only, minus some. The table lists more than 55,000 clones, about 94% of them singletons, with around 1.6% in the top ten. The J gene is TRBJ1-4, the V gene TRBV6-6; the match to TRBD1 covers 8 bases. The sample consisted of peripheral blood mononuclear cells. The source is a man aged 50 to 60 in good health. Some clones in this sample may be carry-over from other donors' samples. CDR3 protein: CASSHPGQVNEKLFF. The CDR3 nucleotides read TGTGCCAGCAGCCACCCGGGACAGGTTAATGAAAAACTGTTTTTT.